This T cell receptor beta chain is from a study of identical twins. The study's findings and limits: Carriage of fewer insertions was seen in abundant cord blood beta clonotypes, whereas memory repertoires showed none. The study drew conclusions from cross-sectional statistical analysis, not from following the same donors. Weaker excess twin sharing was observed in beta out-of-frame sequences. Low generation-probability sequences were in excess among twin-shared out-of-frame alpha sequences.

The germline V gene has CDR1 SGHRS and CDR2 YFSETQ. Trimming took 1 base from V and 0 from J, leaving 10 bases between them. This CDR3 contains 15 residues. TCRdb re-analysed the 5' RACE reads in MiXCR, keeping a single row per CDR3 protein. The sample contains 15,000 to 20,000 distinct CDR3 sequences, nearly 70% of which appear only once. As regards this clonotype: What it binds is unknown.

The genes are TRBV5-1 and TRBJ2-5, with D possibly TRBD1 on 6 matching bases. The origin of this receptor is a woman aged 18-30 years in good health. This table probably holds off-target reads from a library built for another chain. What was sequenced was memory (CD45RO+) T cells sorted from blood. DNA of the CDR3: TGCGCCAGCAGCTTGACTCAGGGGTACCAAGAGACCCAGTACTTC. Translated, it gives CASSLTQGYQETQYF.